Each of the 22 T cell receptor beta chains below was sequenced from the same sample in a study of cytomegalovirus exposure and HLA in healthy donors. The PCR had 60 Vbeta and 13 Jbeta primers. Method: immunoSEQ multiplex PCR; TCRdb's copy keeps in-frame clones and lacks some. The sample lists over 150,000 clones; roughly 80% were seen once. The sequenced sample consisted of PBMCs. These receptors were taken from a woman in her forties in good health and CMV-seronegative.

The chain couples TRBV11-3 to TRBJ2-5; tentatively, D is TRBD2 (5 bases). Trimming pared 2 bases from V and 0 bases from J, leaving 19 bases between. Germline assignment: CDR1 SGHNT and CDR2 YENEEA. The CDR3 sequence is 18 residues long. DNA of the CDR3: TGTGCCAGCAGCTTAAGCTCGGGGTGGCGGTATCACCAAGAGACCCAGTACTTC. Its protein is CASSLSSGWRYHQETQYF.

This rearrangement joins TRBV13 to TRBJ2-7, with a weak D call TRBD1 (6 bases). Germline-derived CDR1 and CDR2 are PRHDT and FYEKMQ (reference sequence). The CDR3 sequence is 15 residues long. With 1 base removed from V and 6 bases from J, the gap between germline ends came to 16 bases. CDR3 DNA: TGTGCCAGCAGCTTAGAAGTAGAGGAAGGGGGCGAGCAGTACTTC. Encoded protein: CASSLEVEEGGEQYF.

This clone was seen a handful of times. The chain recombines TRBV6-5 with TRBJ1-1; 9 nucleotides match TRBD1. CDR3 size: 15 residues. Germline trimming cut 2 bases from V and 1 base from J; bases unmatched to any gene: 2. Germline CDR1 is MNHEY and CDR2 is SVGAGI. DNA for the CDR3: TGTGCCAGCAGTTACGGGACAGGGAGGAACACTGAAGCTTTCTTT. This sequence encodes CASSYGTGRNTEAFF.

This chain uses TRBV5-1 with TRBJ1-2; 8 bases are a match to TRBD1. Germline V gives CDR1 SGHRS, CDR2 YFSETQ. The CDR3 runs 14 residues. V trimming: 4 bases; J trimming: 8 bases; junction bases outside the gene matches: 10. The CDR3 nucleotides are TGCGCCAGCAGCGAGACGACAGGGGTGCGGGGCTACACCTTC. Its protein product is CASSETTGVRGYTF.

This chain joins TRBV5-1 and TRBJ2-5; 10 positions match TRBD2. CDR3 length: 16 amino acids. Germline values: CDR1 SGHRS, CDR2 YFSETQ. V dropped 2 bases and J dropped 5; count of bases not matched to a gene: 9. The CDR3 nucleotides read TGCGCCAGCAGCTTAGGAGCGGGAGGGCCAGGTGAGACCCAGTACTTC. Encoded protein: CASSLGAGGPGETQYF. Combining the CDR3 with reference TRBV5-1 and TRBJ2-5 gives the whole variable domain KAGVTQTPRYLIKTRGQQVTLSCSPISGHRSVSWYQQTPGQGLQFLFEYFSETQRNKGNFPGRFSGRQFSNSRSEMNVSTLELGDSALYLCASSLGAGGPGETQYFGPGTRLLVL.

The chain is built from TRBV6-5 and TRBJ1-3; D gene uncertain. Germline CDR1 MNHEY, CDR2 SVGAGI. CDR3 length: 12 residues. The germline V and J ends were trimmed by 6 bases and 4 bases, with 7 bases remaining between them. CDR3 sequence: CASSPEGNTIYF. The CDR3 DNA reads TGTGCCAGCAGCCCCGAGGGAAACACCATATATTTT.

This chain connects TRBV6-5 to TRBJ1-2, with 7 bases aligning to TRBD1. CDR1 and CDR2 (germline): MNHEY, SVGAGI. The CDR3 runs 13 residues. The trim removed 6 bases at V and 7 bases at J, leaving 8 bases unmatched. CDR3: CASSRTGALGYTF. For the CDR3, the DNA is TGTGCCAGCAGCCGAACAGGGGCCCTTGGCTACACCTTC.

The rearrangement joins TRBV29-1 to TRBJ2-1; 7 nucleotides agree with TRBD1. CDR3 length equals 14 residues. Germline CDR1 is SQVTM and CDR2 is ANQGSEA. Trimming at V came to 1 base and at J to 5 bases, leaving 5 bases not matched to a gene. CDR3 sequence: CSVEVGDSDNEQFF. In DNA form, the CDR3 reads TGCAGCGTTGAAGTCGGGGACAGCGACAATGAGCAGTTCTTC.

The chain has TRBV2 and TRBJ2-5, with TRBD2 matching 10 bases. J was trimmed by 2 bases and V by 8 bases; bases with no gene match: 2. The CDR3 totals 13 residues. Germline V gives CDR1 SNHLY, CDR2 FYNNEI. The CDR3 bases are TGTGCCAGCCTAGCGGGGGAACAAGAGACCCAGTACTTC. Translation: CASLAGEQETQYF.

The V call is TRBV6-5, the J call TRBJ1-4; 9 positions match TRBD1. The CDR3 loop spans 13 amino acids. V lost 6 bases to trimming and J lost 5 bases; unmatched junction nucleotides: 1. In germline, CDR1 is MNHEY, CDR2 SVGAGI. The CDR3 DNA is TGTGCCAGCAGGGACAGGGGAAATGAAAAACTGTTTTTT. Translated, it gives CASRDRGNEKLFF.

Only a few counts were recorded for this clone. V and J are TRBV30 and TRBJ1-1; a weak D match, TRBD1 (5 bases). Trimming removed 0 bases from V and 6 bases from J, with 5 bases in between. CDR3 length: 11 amino acids. CDR1 is GTSNPN and CDR2 is SVGIG in the germline V gene (reference sequence). In DNA, the CDR3 is TGTGCCTGGAGTGTAGGGGCTGAAGCTTTCTTT. It encodes CAWSVGAEAFF.

The chain employs TRBV7-2 and TRBJ2-7; TRBD1 agrees at 7 bases. Germline values: CDR1 SGHTA, CDR2 FQGNSA. This CDR3 is built from 16 residues. The ends lost 1 base at V and 0 bases at J; junction bases unmatched: 6. The CDR3 loop reads CASSLERGQFSYEQYF. The CDR3 nucleotides are TGTGCCAGCAGCTTAGAACGGGGACAGTTCTCCTACGAGCAGTACTTC.

This sequence joins TRBV28 and TRBJ2-3, with D unresolved. The CDR3 extends over 13 amino acids. V lost 6 bases to trimming and J lost 1 base, with 8 bases between them. Germline V gene data show CDR1 as MDHEN and CDR2 as SYDVKM. In DNA form, the CDR3 reads TGTGCCAGCAGGTCGTCAGGCACAGATACGCAGTATTTT. Encoded protein: CASRSSGTDTQYF.

This chain links TRBV4-2 with TRBJ2-7; D not certain. Trimming removed 2 bases at V and 5 bases at J, with 10 bases between. The CDR3 runs 13 residues. Germline CDR1 LGHNA, CDR2 YNFKEQ. As DNA, the CDR3 is TGTGCCAGCAGCCAACGGTCGAGAGACGAGCAGTACTTC. Translation gives CASSQRSRDEQYF.

CDR3 amino acids: CASRDRYTEAFF. As DNA, the CDR3 is TGTGCCAGCAGGGACAGGTACACTGAAGCTTTCTTT. The chain has TRBV6-1 and TRBJ1-1; 7 bases are a match to TRBD1. Germline values: CDR1 MNHNS, CDR2 SASEGT. Unmatched junction bases numbered 1, after V lost 6 bases and J lost 3 bases. The CDR3 totals 12 residues.

This chain links TRBV6-6 with TRBJ1-6; D is unresolved. Trimming removed 0 bases at V and 2 bases at J, with 8 bases between. The germline gives CDR1 MNHNY, CDR2 SVGAGI (reference sequence). The CDR3 totals 16 residues. CDR3 nucleotides: TGTGCCAGCAGTTACTCGGGAGGGCCCTATAATTCACCCCTCCACTTT. Translation: CASSYSGGPYNSPLHF.

The chain has TRBV6-1 and TRBJ2-5, with D uncertain. Matching the DNA end better, TRBJ2-7 makes the J call doubtful. CDR3 size: 12 residues. CDR1 is MNHNS and CDR2 is SASEGT in the germline V gene. In DNA form, the CDR3 reads TGTGCCAGCGGTCAGGCATCCTACGAGCAGTACTTC. It encodes CASGQASYEQYF.

The rearrangement uses TRBV11-3 and TRBJ1-4; D gene ambiguous. Looked up from germline, CDR1 is SGHNT and CDR2 is YENEEA. Trimming took off 1 base at V and 0 bases at J, with 6 bases between the two ends. The CDR3 has 15 amino acids. This CDR3 is CASSLGGTTNEKLFF. DNA of the CDR3: TGTGCCAGCAGCTTAGGAGGGACAACTAATGAAAAACTGTTTTTT. Based on the CDR3 plus reference TRBV11-3 and TRBJ1-4, the full variable domain is EAGVVQSPRYKIIEKKQPVAFWCNPISGHNTLYWYLQNLGQGPELLIRYENEEAVDDSQLPKDRFSAERLKGVDSTLKIQPAELGDSAVYLCASSLGGTTNEKLFFGSGTQLSVL.

V usage is TRBV25-1 and J usage is TRBJ2-7; tentatively, D is TRBD1 (5 bases). Trimming removed 1 base from V and 6 bases from J, with 13 bases in between. The CDR3 spans 14 residues. Germline V gene sequence: CDR1 MGHDK, CDR2 SYGVNS. The CDR3 region is CASSELGQGGEQYF. In DNA form, the CDR3 reads TGTGCCAGCAGTGAATTGGGGCAGGGCGGCGAGCAGTACTTC.

The chain recombines TRBV10-2 with TRBJ1-1; 9 bases are a match to TRBD1. Germline-derived CDR1 and CDR2 are WSHSY and SAAADI. J gave up 6 bases and V 7 bases, and 9 bases lay outside the gene matches. The CDR3 sequence is 14 residues long. CDR3 in amino acids: CASTPQGAGAEAFF. The CDR3 DNA sequence: TGCGCCAGCACTCCACAGGGGGCAGGCGCTGAAGCTTTCTTT.

This clone has just a few counts. The chain couples TRBV7-6 to TRBJ1-1; weak D call: TRBD1 (6 bases). Between the trimmed V and J ends, which lost 1 base and 8 bases, there was a span of 17 bases. The CDR3 loop spans 15 amino acids. From germline, CDR1 is SGHVS and CDR2 FNYEAQ. The DNA for the CDR3 is TGTGCCAGCAGCTTAGGAACTCCTGGGGGGGGCGAAGCTTTCTTT. This translates into CASSLGTPGGGEAFF.

As regards this clone: The junction departs from germline at one end; a sequencing error may be responsible. The chain combines TRBV9 with TRBJ1-2; unclear D gene. Germline CDR1 SGDLS, CDR2 YYNGEE. The CDR3 contains 10 residues. CDR3 in DNA: TGTGCCAGCAGCGTAGGTACAGTCGGTTTC. It yields the protein CASSVGTVGF.